This T cell receptor beta chain was captured by sequencing in a study of cytomegalovirus exposure and HLA in healthy donors. Germline CDR1 reads SGDLS; CDR2 reads YYNGEE. The CDR3 has 15 residues. The ends were cut back, 7 bases at V and 3 bases at J, with 19 bases in the middle. Regarding this clone: Its antigen remains unidentified.

Produced via immunoSEQ multiplex PCR; TCRdb's table is partial and in-frame only. This table holds 200,000 to 250,000 clones, roughly 85% found once. Whole-study results and caveats: Cytomegalovirus association was assigned to about 150 TCR beta chains. A few chains tied to CMV proved CMV antigen-specific in vitro.

Material: PBMCs. The TCR sequence derives from a woman aged 18-30 years in good health and CMV-seronegative. The chain combines TRBV9 with TRBJ1-1; possibly TRBD1 for D (5 bases). CDR3 nucleotide sequence: TGTGCCAGCGGCGGCGGGGCCCCCGGTGACACTGAAGCTTTCTTT. Its protein is CASGGGAPGDTEAFF. The full variable domain, completed using reference TRBV9 and TRBJ1-1, is DSGVTQTPKHLITATGQRVTLRCSPRSGDLSVYWYQQSLDQGLQFLIQYYNGEERAKGNILERFSAQQFPDLHSELNLSSLELGDSALYFCASGGGAPGDTEAFFGQGTRLTVV.